These T cell receptor beta chains were read from a single sample in a study of blood T cell repertoires in COVID-19. Generated by immunoSEQ multiplex PCR, the TCRdb table keeps only in-frame clones and is missing some. Of under 250,000 clones listed, around 80% are singletons. The sample was peripheral blood. The origin of the receptors is a man in his fifties with active or convalescent COVID-19. CDR3s include the opening cysteine and the closing phenylalanine or tryptophan. D genes are given only for firm matches. Not all rows give a size; the values are once, few, many and, for expanded clones, a class.

.	TRBV19	TRBJ2-3	.	TGTGCCAGTAGTCCTGCCTATGGGGGCAGCACAGATACGCAGTATTTT	CASSPAYGGSTDTQYF
.	TRBV28	TRBJ2-5	TRBD2	TGTGCCAGCAGTCAAAGCGGGGGCCACGGCGAGGAGACCCAGTACTTC	CASSQSGGHGEETQYF
.	TRBV6-5	TRBJ1-1	.	TGTGCCAGCAGTTACGGGGGCGCAGGAGGTGAAGCTTTCTTT	CASSYGGAGGEAFF
.	TRBV18	TRBJ2-3	TRBD2	TGTGCCAGCTCACCGACCGGGGGGGGAGATACGCAGTATTTT	CASSPTGGGDTQYF
.	TRBV7-2	TRBJ2-1	.	TGTGCCAGCAGCGTCACTAGTAGGCCCTACAATGAGCAGTTCTTC	CASSVTSRPYNEQFF
once	TRBV7-2	TRBJ1-2	TRBD1	TGTGCCAGCAGCGCGGACAGGGTGGGTGGCTACACCTTC	CASSADRVGGYTF
.	TRBV5-6	TRBJ2-3	TRBD1	TGTGCCAGCAGCTCTCCGGGACAGGGGACAGATACGCAGTATTTT	CASSSPGQGTDTQYF
.	TRBV11-2	TRBJ1-2	.	TGTGCCAGCAGCTTAGATACGGGGTATGGCTACACCTTC	CASSLDTGYGYTF
.	TRBV6-4	TRBJ2-1	TRBD2	TGTGCCAGCAGTGACCGAGGGGAGGGTGAGCAGTTCTTC	CASSDRGEGEQFF
.	TRBV2	TRBJ2-1	.	TGTGCCAGCAGTAGGGATGAGCCAGGGGTGAGCAATGAGCAGTTCTTC	CASSRDEPGVSNEQFF
.	TRBV7-2	TRBJ1-6	.	TGTGCCAGCAGCTTAGGGGGCGCGACCTATAATTCACCCCTCCACTTT	CASSLGGATYNSPLHF
.	TRBV7-8	TRBJ1-1	.	TGTGCCAGCAGCTTAGTCGTGAACACTGAAGCTTTCTTT	CASSLVVNTEAFF
.	TRBV5-8	TRBJ2-5	TRBD1	TGTGCCAGCAGCTCAAGGACAGGGGCTCTAGAGACCCAGTACTTC	CASSSRTGALETQYF
.	TRBV6-1	TRBJ2-1	.	TGTGCCAGCAGTGATTTGGGGGCGGTGTTCTTC	CASSDLGAVFF
.	TRBV5-1	TRBJ2-5	TRBD1	TGCGCCAGCCAGGGACAGCCGGGACGGGGAGAGACCCAGTACTTC	CASQGQPGRGETQYF
.	TRBV4-3	TRBJ2-1	.	TGCGCCAGCAGCCCCGGGGGGCGGTCCTACAATGAGCAGTTCTTC	CASSPGGRSYNEQFF
.	TRBV7-9	TRBJ1-1	.	TGTGCCAGCAGCTTAGTGTCCATAGAGTTGACTGAAGCTTTCTTT	CASSLVSIELTEAFF
.	TRBV2	TRBJ1-1	.	TGTGCCAGCAGTGAAGAAGGGAGAACTGAAGCTTTCTTT	CASSEEGRTEAFF
.	TRBV4-3	TRBJ1-6	.	TGCGCCAGCAGCCAAGATGGCAGGGAAAATTCACCCCTCCACTTT	CASSQDGRENSPLHF
few	TRBV2	TRBJ1-4	TRBD1	TGTGCCAGCAGGGACAGGGTTCTTGAAAAACTGTTTTTT	CASRDRVLEKLFF
.	TRBV4-1	TRBJ2-5	.	TGCGCCAGCAGCAGTGGACAAAACAGGGTAGAGACCCAGTACTTC	CASSSGQNRVETQYF
.	TRBV5-8	TRBJ1-1	TRBD1	TGTGCCAGCAGCCAGGACAGGGTAGGAACTGAAGCTTTCTTT	CASSQDRVGTEAFF
.	TRBV27	TRBJ1-6	.	TGTGCCAGCAGTTCGGACAAGGGGGATTATAATTCACCCCTCCACTTT	CASSSDKGDYNSPLHF
.	TRBV6-6	TRBJ2-5	.	TGTGCCAGCACAGCTAGTGAGACCCAGTACTTC	CASTASETQYF
once	TRBV19	TRBJ1-1	TRBD1	TGTGCCAGCAGGGACAGGGGATCGGCTGAAGCTTTCTTT	CASRDRGSAEAFF
.	TRBV4-3	TRBJ2-1	TRBD2	TGCGCCAGCAGCCAAGAGGGACTAGCGGGAGACAATGAGCAGTTCTTC	CASSQEGLAGDNEQFF
.	TRBV5-1	TRBJ2-2	TRBD1	TGCGCCAGCAGCAGGAGTGGACAGGGGGCAATCGGGGAGCTGTTTTTT	CASSRSGQGAIGELFF
.	TRBV5-4	TRBJ2-5	.	TGTGCCAGCAGCTACATGATCGAAACGGAGACCCAGTACTTC	CASSYMIETETQYF
.	TRBV7-2	TRBJ2-2	TRBD2	TGTGCCAGCAGCAAGGGACTAGCGGGAGTAACCGGGGAGCTGTTTTTT	CASSKGLAGVTGELFF
.	TRBV18	TRBJ1-5	.	TGTGCCAGCTCAGCAGACAGAAATCAGCCCCAGCATTTT	CASSADRNQPQHF
.	TRBV2	TRBJ2-2	.	TGTGCCAGCTGGGGAGAAACCGGGGAGCTGTTTTTT	CASWGETGELFF
.	TRBV5-6	TRBJ1-6	TRBD1	TGTGCCAGCAGCTTTACGGACAGGGGTTACTATAATTCACCCCTCCACTTT	CASSFTDRGYYNSPLHF